One sample yielded the 17 T cell receptor beta chains listed below, sequenced in a study of cytotoxic CD8 clonotypes in ibrutinib-treated CLL. Only in-frame clones appear in the TCRdb table, and some are missing; sequencing was by immunoSEQ multiplex PCR. This table has tens of thousands of clones, roughly 70% appearing once. The sequencing here drew on PBMCs, taken after 12 months of ibrutinib treatment. All receptors come from a human donor with chronic lymphocytic leukemia.

This clone was counted between two and nine times. The chain is built from TRBV11-2 and TRBJ2-5; D may correspond to TRBD1 or TRBD2 (6 bases each). CDR1 is SGHAT, CDR2 FQNNGV, per germline. Trimming pared 6 bases from V and 5 bases from J, leaving 16 bases between. This CDR3 has 14 residues. This CDR3 is CASSKGGLRETQYF. The CDR3 DNA reads TGTGCCAGCAGTAAAGGGGGGCTCCGGGAGACCCAGTACTTC.

The chain combines TRBV11-2 with TRBJ2-5; maybe TRBD1 (5 bases). The CDR3 runs to 18 residues. V was shortened by 1 base and J by 1 base, with 19 bases between the two germline ends. CDR1 and CDR2 (germline): SGHAT, FQNNGV. The CDR3 is CASSLVRSQGAFQETQYF. The CDR3 DNA sequence: TGTGCCAGCAGCTTAGTTCGGTCCCAGGGTGCGTTCCAAGAGACCCAGTACTTC.

V gene TRBV7-9 combines with J gene TRBJ2-1; D is undetermined. V was clipped by 5 bases and J by 8 bases, with 7 bases between them. Germline V lookup: CDR1 SEHNR, CDR2 FQNEAQ (reference sequence). This CDR3 has 11 amino acids. The CDR3 nucleotides are TGTGCCAGCAGCCAATCCCATGAGCAGTTCTTC. As protein: CASSQSHEQFF.

The genes are TRBV19 and TRBJ1-2, with unresolved D. From germline, CDR1 is LNHDA and CDR2 SQIVND (reference sequence). Trimming took off 7 bases at V and 1 base at J, with 13 bases between the two ends. The CDR3 extends over 14 amino acids. The DNA of the CDR3 is TGTGCCAGTACAGTCCGGGCGCGTAACTATGGCTACACCTTC. It translates to CASTVRARNYGYTF.

The chain links TRBV27 to TRBJ2-7; 8 bases map to TRBD1. Germline values: CDR1 MNHEY, CDR2 SMNVEV (reference sequence). The CDR3 sequence is 15 residues long. The V gene end was trimmed by 2 bases and the J gene end by 4 bases; junction bases not matched to a gene: 7. Written as DNA, the CDR3 is TGTGCCAGCAGTTTAGTGGCAGGGGGCATATACGAGCAGTACTTC. This codes for CASSLVAGGIYEQYF.

The rearrangement joins TRBV30 to TRBJ2-1; a weak D match, TRBD2 (6 bases). The CDR3 totals 14 residues. Germline V lookup: CDR1 GTSNPN, CDR2 SVGIG (reference sequence). Trimming cost V 6 bases and J 4 bases, with 16 bases left between them. This CDR3 is CACSGLLNYNEQFF. CDR3 in DNA: TGTGCCTGTTCGGGACTCCTGAATTACAATGAGCAGTTCTTC.

The V and J genes are TRBV7-9 and TRBJ1-5; 10 bases are a match to TRBD1. CDR3 length: 15 residues. With V trimmed by 3 bases and J by 6 bases, 5 bases remained unmatched. Germline values: CDR1 SEHNR, CDR2 FQNEAQ (reference sequence). CDR3 bases: TGTGCCAGCAGCTTGGGGACAGGGGTCTTTCAGCCCCAGCATTTT. Protein product: CASSLGTGVFQPQHF.

This chain connects TRBV28 to TRBJ2-2; maybe TRBD2 (5 bases). The germline CDR1 and CDR2 sequences are MDHEN and SYDVKM. Trimming stripped 4 bases from V and 3 bases from J, with 9 bases between. This CDR3 spans 14 amino acids. The CDR3 protein is CASSSGADTGELFF. The CDR3 region has the DNA TGTGCCAGCAGTTCCGGAGCGGACACCGGGGAGCTGTTTTTT. Variable domain in full (rest from reference TRBV28 and TRBJ2-2): DVKVTQSSRYLVKRTGEKVFLECVQDMDHENMFWYRQDPGLGLRLIYFSYDVKMKEKGDIPEGYSVSREKKERFSLILESASTNQTSMYLCASSSGADTGELFFGEGSRLTVL.

In this sample, this clone turned up once. At one boundary the junction diverges from the germline segment, which might be a read error. The chain employs TRBV5-4 and TRBJ2-1, with 7 bases aligning to TRBD2. The CDR3 loop spans 14 amino acids. In germline, CDR1 is SGHNT, CDR2 YYREEE (reference sequence). In DNA, the CDR3 is TGCGGCCTCCGGCGGGAGTTAGGTTCTAGTGAGCAGTTCTTC. This encodes CGLRRELGSSEQFF.

This clone showed up just a few times. The chain uses TRBV6-5 and TRBJ2-1; tentatively, D is TRBD1 (6 bases). The V gene lost 2 bases and the J gene lost 9 bases, with 14 bases spanning the gap. The germline V gene encodes CDR1 MNHEY and CDR2 SVGAGI. This CDR3 is built from 14 residues. As DNA, the CDR3 is TGTGCCAGCAGTTACCTACAACAGGGAAGTGAGCAGTTCTTC. It yields the protein CASSYLQQGSEQFF.

This chain links TRBV10-3 with TRBJ2-1; D remains ambiguous. The germline CDR1 and CDR2 sequences are ENHRY and SYGVKD. V lost 2 bases to trimming and J lost 7 bases, with 12 bases between them. The CDR3 consists of 14 residues. For the CDR3, the DNA is TGTGCCATCAGTGAGGGTGTCGTGAGGAATGAGCAGTTCTTC. Protein: CAISEGVVRNEQFF.

The chain links TRBV25-1 to TRBJ2-1, with D perhaps matching TRBD2 (6 bases). V lost 1 base to trimming and J lost 3 bases, with 13 bases between them. Germline CDR1 reads MGHDK; CDR2 reads SYGVNS. CDR3 length: 16 amino acids. The CDR3 sequence is CASSELVSGGYNEQFF. The DNA of the CDR3 is TGTGCCAGCAGTGAATTGGTTAGCGGAGGCTACAATGAGCAGTTCTTC.

CDR3 amino acids: CASSYWLAGYNEQFF. The CDR3 DNA is TGCGCCAGCAGCTATTGGCTAGCGGGGTACAATGAGCAGTTCTTC. The rearrangement uses TRBV5-1 and TRBJ2-1, with 9 bases identical to TRBD2. The J segment lost 4 bases and the V segment lost 3 bases, leaving 5 bases of the junction unmatched. The CDR3 totals 15 residues. Germline assignment: CDR1 SGHRS and CDR2 YFSETQ.

The chain couples TRBV13 to TRBJ2-1, with 7 bases that match TRBD1. The germline CDR1 and CDR2 sequences are PRHDT and FYEKMQ (reference sequence). CDR3 size: 17 residues. The J segment lost 5 bases and the V segment lost 1 base, leaving 11 bases of the junction unmatched. CDR3 region: CASSLESRTGYDNEQFF. The CDR3 bases are TGTGCCAGCAGCTTAGAAAGCCGGACAGGTTACGACAATGAGCAGTTCTTC.

This clone was detected only a few times. V is TRBV19 and J is TRBJ2-3; the match to TRBD1 covers 10 bases. V lost 5 bases and J lost 0; bases outside the gene matches: 14. The CDR3 is 19 residues long. CDR1 and CDR2 from the germline V gene are LNHDA and SQIVND (reference sequence). The CDR3 bases are TGTGCCAGTAGTCGGGCATACCGGACAGGGGGAACTAGCACAGATACGCAGTATTTT. Protein: CASSRAYRTGGTSTDTQYF.

This chain joins TRBV19 and TRBJ2-1; 10 bases align to TRBD2. From germline, CDR1 is LNHDA and CDR2 SQIVND (reference sequence). The CDR3 has 15 residues. The J segment lost 6 bases and the V segment lost 5 bases, leaving 7 bases of the junction unmatched. CDR3 protein: CASSPTGLAINEQFF. The CDR3 DNA is TGTGCCAGTAGTCCTACGGGACTAGCGATCAATGAGCAGTTCTTC. The variable domain in full, with the rest retrieved from reference TRBV19 and TRBJ2-1, is DGGITQSPKYLFRKEGQNVTLSCEQNLNHDAMYWYRQDPGQGLRLIYYSQIVNDFQKGDIAEGYSVSREKKESFPLTVTSAQKNPTAFYLCASSPTGLAINEQFFGPGTRLTVL.

The chain is built from TRBV15 and TRBJ2-3; the D call may be TRBD1 or TRBD2 (5 bases each). The CDR3 length is 15 residues. The germline V gene has CDR1 LNHNV and CDR2 YYDKDF (reference sequence). Trimming pared 1 base from V and 4 bases from J, leaving 12 bases between. The CDR3 coding sequence is TGTGCCACCAGCAGAGGTCTGGGGGTTGCAGATACGCAGTATTTT. Its protein is CATSRGLGVADTQYF.